This section outlines one T cell receptor beta chain sequence together with its context. This clonotype was observed at least ten times. Its recognized antigen is unknown. No base qualities exist here, and no much larger clone lies one base off it. The CDR3 numbers 15 residues from cysteine through phenylalanine. Just the 45-base CDR3 DNA is kept, in frame starting at base 1. CDR1 and CDR2 were assigned from the germline V gene as SNHLY and FYNNEI. V and J are truncated by 0 bases and 0 bases respectively, leaving an intervening sequence of 6 bases. These reads were obtained on an Illumina HiSeq 2500. TCR beta libraries were prepared by quantitative 5'-RACE with molecular barcodes. In the paper's pipeline: To identify disease-linked TCR variants, a new computational method was used, one built on a probabilistic model of VDJ rearrangement. In TCRdb, the public reads were trimmed at Q25 with fastp and aligned with MiXCR, with productive beta chains retained. One record per CDR3 amino acid sequence lists the most common genes and DNA. None of the V and J calls come from the authors' own analysis; TCRdb made them. The sample data list 36,000 or so distinct CDR3 sequences, and 4.5% to 6% of these were observed just once. The ten largest clones represent approximately 12% of the sample.

The sample is drawn from a study of CD8 T cells in ankylosing spondylitis (TCRdb year 2017). Study-level background: To find TCR variants linked to disease, the study profiled T cell receptor beta repertoires in ankylosing spondylitis patients and healthy donors. Peripheral blood was sampled, and synovial fluid was additionally collected from ankylosing spondylitis patients. In total, the full study cohort was made up of roughly 110 healthy donors and approximately 27 ankylosing spondylitis patients. What the authors observed across the whole study: A TCR beta motif made up of eight highly homologous amino acid variants appeared to be characteristic of blood from ankylosing spondylitis patients. The disease-linked clones were reported to be significantly enriched in matched synovial fluid samples from ankylosing spondylitis patients. The disease-linked clones showed a CD8+ phenotype and occurred at relatively low frequencies in peripheral blood. Some of the motif variants had been reported before in the synovial fluid and blood of reactive arthritis patients, a finding that suggests common disease-initiation mechanisms.

Here the chain combines TRBV2 and TRBJ2-1, with no confidently assigned D gene. The TCR comes from a male donor with ankylosing spondylitis or in good health (not recorded which). Sequencing was carried out using blood, either unsorted or a sorted T cell fraction (not recorded which). The CDR3 region has the sequence CASSEARLSYNEQFF. The nucleotide sequence is TGTGCCAGCAGTGAAGCTCGCCTCTCCTACAATGAGCAGTTCTTC.